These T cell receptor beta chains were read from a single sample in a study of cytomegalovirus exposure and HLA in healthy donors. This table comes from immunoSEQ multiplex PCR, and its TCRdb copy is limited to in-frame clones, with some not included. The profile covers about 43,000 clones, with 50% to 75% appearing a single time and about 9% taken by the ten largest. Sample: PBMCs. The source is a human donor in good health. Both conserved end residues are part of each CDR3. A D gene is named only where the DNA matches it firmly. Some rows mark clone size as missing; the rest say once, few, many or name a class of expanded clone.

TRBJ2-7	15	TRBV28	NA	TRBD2	CASRVSGGLAYEQYF	TGTGCCAGCAGGGTTAGCGGGGGCCTCGCCTACGAGCAGTACTTC
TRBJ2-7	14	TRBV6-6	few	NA	CASSYPFTPYEQYF	TGTGCCAGCAGTTACCCCTTTACGCCGTACGAGCAGTACTTC
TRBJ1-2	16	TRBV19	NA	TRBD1	CARNQRQGASGYGYTF	TGTGCCAGGAACCAGAGGCAGGGGGCTTCGGGCTATGGCTACACCTTC
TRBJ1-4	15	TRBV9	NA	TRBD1	CASSFTGTGGEKLFF	TGTGCCAGCAGCTTCACCGGGACAGGGGGTGAAAAACTGTTTTTT
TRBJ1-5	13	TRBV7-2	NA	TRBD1	CASSWDRDQPQHF	TGTGCCAGCAGCTGGGACAGGGACCAGCCCCAGCATTTT
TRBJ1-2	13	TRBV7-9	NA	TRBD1	CASSRDGQGECTF	TGTGCCAGCAGCCGAGACGGACAGGGGGAATGCACCTTC
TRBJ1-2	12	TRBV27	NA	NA	CASGPLWGGYTF	TGTGCCAGCGGCCCTTTGTGGGGCGGCTACACCTTC
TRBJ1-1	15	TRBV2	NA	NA	CASSGDSQMNTEAFF	TGTGCCAGCAGTGGAGACAGCCAAATGAACACTGAAGCTTTCTTT
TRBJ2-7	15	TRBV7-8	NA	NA	CASSLLRQATYEQYF	TGTGCCAGCAGCTTATTGAGACAGGCGACCTACGAGCAGTACTTC
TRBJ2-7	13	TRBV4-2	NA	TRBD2	CASMNGTTYEQYF	TGTGCCAGCATGAATGGGACTACCTACGAGCAGTACTTC
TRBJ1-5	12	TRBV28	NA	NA	CASSPPFQPQHF	TGTGCCAGCAGTCCCCCCTTTCAGCCCCAGCATTTT
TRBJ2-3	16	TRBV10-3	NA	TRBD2	CAISDRAGGPSHTQYF	TGTGCCATCAGTGATCGAGCGGGGGGGCCTAGTCATACGCAGTATTTT
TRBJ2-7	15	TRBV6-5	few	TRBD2	CASGLQRGGMYEQYF	TGTGCCAGCGGCCTACAGCGGGGGGGCATGTACGAGCAGTACTTC
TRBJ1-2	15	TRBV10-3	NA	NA	CAITQRREGAYGYTF	TGTGCCATCACCCAACGCAGGGAAGGGGCCTATGGCTACACCTTC
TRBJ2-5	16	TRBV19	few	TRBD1	CASSMSLQGAHETQYF	TGTGCCAGTAGTATGTCCCTCCAGGGGGCCCACGAGACCCAGTACTTC
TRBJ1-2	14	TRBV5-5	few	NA	CASSLWNRVHGYTF	TGTGCCAGCAGCTTGTGGAACAGGGTGCATGGCTACACCTTC
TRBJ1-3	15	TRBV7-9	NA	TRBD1	CASSSWTGLLNTIYF	TGTGCCAGCAGCTCATGGACAGGGTTGCTAAACACCATATATTTT
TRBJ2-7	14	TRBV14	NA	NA	CASSQVEAGNEQYF	TGTGCCAGCAGCCAAGTTGAAGCCGGGAACGAGCAGTACTTC
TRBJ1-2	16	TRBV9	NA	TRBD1	CASSVRGTGPNYGYTF	TGTGCCAGCAGCGTCCGAGGGACAGGGCCCAACTATGGCTACACCTTC
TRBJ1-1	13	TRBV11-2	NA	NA	CASSLDRNTEAFF	TGTGCCAGCAGCTTGGACAGGAACACTGAAGCTTTCTTT
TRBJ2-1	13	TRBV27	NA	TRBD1	CASSPLNDRAAFF	TGTGCCAGCAGCCCCCTCAACGACAGGGCGGCGTTCTTC
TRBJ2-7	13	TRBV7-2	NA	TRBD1	CASSLDRVYEQYF	TGTGCCAGCAGCTTGGACAGGGTCTACGAGCAGTACTTC
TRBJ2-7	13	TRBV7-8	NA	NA	CASSPQGIYEQYF	TGTGCCAGCAGCCCACAGGGCATTTACGAGCAGTACTTC
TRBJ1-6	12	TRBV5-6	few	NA	CASSLVGGVLHF	TGTGCCAGCAGCCTGGTGGGGGGTGTCCTCCACTTT
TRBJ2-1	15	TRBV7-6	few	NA	CASSLIRGAYNEQFF	TGTGCCAGCAGCTTAATACGGGGGGCGTACAATGAGCAGTTCTTC
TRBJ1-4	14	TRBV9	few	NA	CASSVDPGGEKLFF	TGTGCCAGCAGCGTAGACCCCGGAGGGGAAAAACTGTTTTTT
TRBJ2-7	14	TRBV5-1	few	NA	CASSSGHLSYEQYF	TGCGCCAGCAGCTCGGGACACCTCTCCTACGAGCAGTACTTC
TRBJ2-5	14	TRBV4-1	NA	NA	CASSRPSVPETQYF	TGCGCCAGCAGCCGCCCTTCAGTTCCGGAGACCCAGTACTTC
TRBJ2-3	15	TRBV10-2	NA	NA	CASRQTTFITDTQCF	TGCGCCAGCAGGCAAACAACCTTTATCACAGATACGCAGTGTTTT
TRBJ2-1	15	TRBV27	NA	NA	CASSAQGQTINEQFF	TGTGCCAGCAGCGCCCAGGGACAAACTATCAATGAGCAGTTCTTC
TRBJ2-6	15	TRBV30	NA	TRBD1	CAWATGTSGANVLTF	TGTGCCTGGGCGACAGGGACCTCTGGGGCCAACGTCCTGACTTTC
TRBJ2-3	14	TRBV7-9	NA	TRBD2	CASSLLAGTDTQYF	TGTGCCAGCAGCTTACTAGCGGGCACAGATACGCAGTATTTT
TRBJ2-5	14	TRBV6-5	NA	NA	CASSYLSAQETQYF	TGTGCCAGCAGTTACCTAAGCGCCCAAGAGACCCAGTACTTC
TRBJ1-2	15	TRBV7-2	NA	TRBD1	CASSKTGTGVYGYTF	TGTGCCAGCAGCAAAACCGGGACAGGGGTCTATGGCTACACCTTC
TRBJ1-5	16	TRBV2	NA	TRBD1	CASSLTGTEFNQPQHF	TGTGCCAGCAGTCTAACCGGGACAGAATTTAATCAGCCCCAGCATTTT
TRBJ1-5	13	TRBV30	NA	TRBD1	CAWSSQGGQPQHF	TGTGCCTGGAGTTCGCAGGGGGGTCAGCCCCAGCATTTT
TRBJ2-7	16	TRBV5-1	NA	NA	CASSPQDSFSSYEQYF	TGCGCCAGCAGCCCTCAGGACAGTTTTAGCTCCTACGAGCAGTACTTC
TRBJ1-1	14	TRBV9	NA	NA	CASSPGEVSREAFF	TGTGCCAGCAGCCCGGGTGAGGTCTCCCGCGAAGCTTTCTTT
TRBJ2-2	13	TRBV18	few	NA	CASSPLGAGELFF	TGTGCCAGCTCACCACTCGGGGCCGGGGAGCTGTTTTTT
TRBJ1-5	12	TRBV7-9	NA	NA	CASSPGNQPQHF	TGTGCCAGCAGCCCAGGGAATCAGCCCCAGCATTTT
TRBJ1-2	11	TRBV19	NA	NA	CASQWYYGYTF	TGTGCCAGTCAGTGGTACTATGGCTACACCTTC
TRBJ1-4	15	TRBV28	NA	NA	CASISSGTGSGKLFF	TGTGCCAGCATCTCCTCGGGGACTGGGTCGGGAAAACTGTTTTTT
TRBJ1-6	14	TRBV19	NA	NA	CASSIDRGNSPLHF	TGTGCCAGTAGTATAGACAGGGGTAATTCACCCCTCCACTTT
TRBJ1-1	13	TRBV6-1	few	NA	CASSAVVNTEAFF	TGTGCCAGCAGTGCTGTCGTGAACACTGAAGCTTTCTTT
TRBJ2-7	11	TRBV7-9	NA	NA	CASSRGWEQYF	TGTGCCAGCAGCCGCGGGTGGGAGCAGTACTTC
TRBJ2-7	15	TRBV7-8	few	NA	CASSFRSGASYEQYF	TGTGCCAGCAGCTTCCGGTCAGGGGCCTCCTACGAGCAGTACTTC
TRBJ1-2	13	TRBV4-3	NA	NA	CASSPQTDYGYTF	TGCGCCAGCAGCCCCCAGACAGACTATGGCTACACCTTC
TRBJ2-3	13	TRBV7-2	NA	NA	CASSPYTTDTQYF	TGTGCCAGCAGCCCGTACACCACAGATACGCAGTATTTT
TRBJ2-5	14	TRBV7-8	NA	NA	CASRTGTQKETQYF	TGTGCCAGCAGGACCGGGACACAGAAAGAGACCCAGTACTTC
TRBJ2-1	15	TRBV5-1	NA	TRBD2	CASSRTSGGYNEQFF	TGCGCCAGCAGCCGGACTAGCGGGGGCTACAATGAGCAGTTCTTC
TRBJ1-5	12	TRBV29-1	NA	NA	CSVGDLNQPQHF	TGCAGCGTCGGAGACCTAAATCAGCCCCAGCATTTT
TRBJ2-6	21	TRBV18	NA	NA	CASSPLSMLASVISGANVLTF	TGTGCCAGCTCACCACTCTCTATGTTGGCCAGCGTAATATCTGGGGCCAACGTCCTGACTTTC
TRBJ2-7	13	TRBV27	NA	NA	CASSLWDKGLKYF	TGTGCCAGCAGTTTATGGGACAAGGGTTTGAAGTACTTC
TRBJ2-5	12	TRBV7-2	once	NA	CASSRGTETQYF	TGTGCCAGCAGTAGAGGAACAGAGACCCAGTACTTC
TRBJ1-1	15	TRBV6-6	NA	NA	CASSYGGHRGTEAFF	TGTGCCAGCAGTTACGGGGGACATAGAGGGACTGAAGCTTTCTTT